This entry describes one T cell receptor (beta chain). Its specificity is unknown. The germline gives CDR1 SGHRS, CDR2 YFSETQ. The CDR3 covers 12 residues. Among CD8+ T cells, naive ones were CD45RO-CCR7+CD27+CD95-. Libraries of TRB cDNA were made by 5' RACE and carried UMIs. TCRdb reprocessed the 5' RACE reads and stores each CDR3 protein as one record, lacking DNA. This table holds more than 65,000 distinct CDR3 sequences. The data were obtained in a study of CXCR3-negative and CXCR3-positive naive CD8 T cells. Study findings and constraints: CXCR3-positive naive cells had TRB CDR3s that were more hydrophobic than CXCR3-negative naive cells had.

The rearrangement links TRBV5-1 to TRBJ2-7. The sample taken for sequencing was naive CXCR3- CD8+ T cells from blood. Noted subset: CD45RO-CCR7+CD27+CD95- naive CD8+ T cells lacking CXCR3 (TNR3-). The clonotype originates from a human donor in good health. Some clones in this sample may be carry-over from other donors' samples. CDR3 sequence: CASSLDGFEQYF.